The 16 T cell receptor beta chains presented below share a single source sample, sequenced in a study of blood T cell repertoires in COVID-19 (dated by TCRdb to 2018 to 2020). The library relied on the immunoSEQ multiplex PCR assay. TCRdb re-hosts the immuneACCESS table, in-frame sequences only. Its copies lack some clones; in the studies checked, an unresolved V gene accounts for under half of them, and the cause for the rest is not known. A total of roughly 170,000 clones appear in this sample, roughly 88% of them only once. Of the sample, approximately 1.1% is held by the ten largest clones. The source material was peripheral blood. All receptors come from a man aged 60 to 75 who had recovered from COVID-19.

This clone was recorded many times. The genes are TRBV29-1 and TRBJ1-2; 8 bases fit TRBD1. This CDR3 comprises 13 residues. Per germline, CDR1 SQVTM and CDR2 ANQGSEA. The V gene end was trimmed by 2 bases and the J gene end by 6 bases; junction bases not matched to a gene: 5. The CDR3 loop is CSVERQGPDGYTF. CDR3 nucleotides: TGCAGCGTTGAACGACAGGGGCCCGATGGCTACACCTTC. Variable domain in full (rest from reference TRBV29-1 and TRBJ1-2): SAVISQKPSRDICQRGTSLTIQCQVDSQVTMMFWYRQQPGQSLTLIATANQGSEATYESGFVIDKFPISRPNLTFSTLTVSNMSPEDSSIYLCSVERQGPDGYTFGSGTRLTVV.

The chain has TRBV20-1 and TRBJ2-4; D may be TRBD1 (6 bases). The CDR3 runs to 11 residues. Between the trimmed V and J ends, which lost 5 bases and 5 bases, there was a span of 7 bases. Looked up from germline, CDR1 is DFQATT and CDR2 is SNEGSKA (reference sequence). CDR3 sequence (DNA): TGCAGTGCTTACAGGGAAAACATTCAGTACTTC. Translating it yields CSAYRENIQYF.

To note about this clone: Other DNA sequences from this sample encode an identical CDR3 as well. The chain uses TRBV3-1 (or the pseudogene TRBV3-2) and TRBJ2-1; TRBD1 agrees at 7 bases. J lost 6 bases, V lost 4 bases, and 9 bases had no gene match. This CDR3 is 15 amino acids long. Per the germline V gene, CDR1 is LGHDT and CDR2 is YNNKEL (reference sequence). The CDR3: CASSRLNAGGNEQFF. CDR3 DNA sequence: TGTGCCAGCAGCCGACTTAATGCAGGGGGCAATGAGCAGTTCTTC.

The genes are TRBV11-1 and TRBJ1-2; TRBD1 might be the D (6 bases). V was shortened by 4 bases and J by 3 bases, with 15 bases between the two germline ends. The CDR3 runs 15 residues. Germline CDR1 SGHAT, CDR2 FQDESV (reference sequence). This CDR3 reads CASSSSTGPYYGYTF. CDR3 nucleotide sequence: TGTGCCAGCAGCTCTTCGACAGGCCCTTACTATGGCTACACCTTC.

This chain links TRBV28 with TRBJ1-1; D is ambiguous. Trimming shortened V by 2 bases and J by 5 bases, and 12 bases separated the two germline ends. The CDR3 has 14 residues. Per germline, CDR1 MDHEN and CDR2 SYDVKM. The DNA for the CDR3 is TGTGCCAGCAGTTTAGGTGGGCGCCGGACTGAAGCTTTCTTT. Translated: CASSLGGRRTEAFF.

J is TRBJ1-1 and V is TRBV11-2; TRBD1 matches 7 bases. With V trimmed by 4 bases and J by 0 bases, 8 bases remained unmatched. CDR3 length: 16 amino acids. CDR1 SGHAT and CDR2 FQNNGV come from the germline V gene. CDR3 coding DNA: TGTGCCAGCAGCTCAGGGACAGCCTCAATGAACACTGAAGCTTTCTTT. Amino acid sequence: CASSSGTASMNTEAFF.

This clone has just a few counts. The chain employs TRBV3-1 (or the pseudogene TRBV3-2) and TRBJ1-2; a weak D match, TRBD1 (6 bases). Deletions cut 4 bases from V and 7 bases from J, with 28 bases between. CDR3 size: 18 residues. CDR1 and CDR2 (germline): LGHDT, YNNKEL (reference sequence). CDR3 sequence (DNA): TGTGCCAGCAGCCTTGGCGGCGCCCAAGGGACATGGGGGTCTGGCTACACCTTC. Its translation: CASSLGGAQGTWGSGYTF.

The rearrangement uses TRBV15 and TRBJ2-7; 8 bases align to TRBD1. This CDR3 comprises 16 residues. The J segment lost 6 bases and the V segment lost 1 base, leaving 11 bases of the junction unmatched. Germline values: CDR1 LNHNV, CDR2 YYDKDF (reference sequence). DNA of the CDR3: TGTGCCACCAGCAGAGGAATGGACAGGGATCGATCCGAGCAGTACTTC. It encodes CATSRGMDRDRSEQYF.

The genes are TRBV5-1 and TRBJ1-1; D possibly corresponds to TRBD1 (6 bases). Per germline, CDR1 SGHRS and CDR2 YFSETQ. V lost 5 bases, J lost 13 bases, and 21 bases lay in between. The CDR3 runs to 13 residues. Here the CDR3 DNA reads TGCGCCAGCAGATTATCGGACAGTAGCCCTCATTTCTTT. Encoded protein: CASRLSDSSPHFF.

The rearrangement links TRBV25-1 to TRBJ1-3; 8 nucleotides agree with TRBD1. The trim removed 1 base at V and 4 bases at J, leaving 3 bases unmatched. The germline V gene encodes CDR1 MGHDK and CDR2 SYGVNS. The CDR3 sequence is 15 residues long. CDR3 residues: CASSESDRAGNTIYF. CDR3 nucleotide sequence: TGTGCCAGCAGTGAATCGGACAGGGCCGGAAACACCATATATTTT.

This clone was recorded once. This chain joins TRBV6-5 and TRBJ1-1, with 7 bases fitting TRBD1. The trim removed 6 bases at V and 7 bases at J, leaving 11 bases unmatched. Looked up from germline, CDR1 is MNHEY and CDR2 is SVGAGI. This CDR3 is 14 amino acids long. DNA for the CDR3: TGTGCCAGCAGGCCTACAGGGGCCGGGGTTGAAGCTTTCTTT. Translating it yields CASRPTGAGVEAFF.

This chain links TRBV7-2 with TRBJ1-1, with D perhaps matching TRBD1 (6 bases). Germline loops: CDR1 SGHTA, CDR2 FQGNSA. V was pared by 0 bases and J by 1 base, with 9 bases between. The CDR3 runs 15 residues. The CDR3 DNA sequence: TGTGCCAGCAGCTTAGCAGGACAGTCGAACACTGAAGCTTTCTTT. This translates into CASSLAGQSNTEAFF.

The chain is built from TRBV23-1 and TRBJ1-5; D is perhaps TRBD1 (6 bases). TRBV23-1 is an open reading frame whose function is uncertain. Trimming shortened V by 8 bases and J by 3 bases, and 23 bases separated the two germline ends. The CDR3 is 17 residues long. In DNA, the CDR3 is TGCGCCAGCGGCCCTCCGAGGTGGTACAGGGCCAATCAGCCCCAGCATTTT. Its protein is CASGPPRWYRANQPQHF.

CDR3 sequence (DNA): TGTGCCAGCCCCGGATGGGGGGGCTGGGGCAATCAGCCCCAGCATTTT. Its translation is CASPGWGGWGNQPQHF. The V call is TRBV21-1, the J call TRBJ1-5. TRBV21-1 is termed a pseudogene. This CDR3 has 16 amino acids.

On this clone itself: The junction shows a germline mismatch at one end, possibly a read error. Other DNA sequences in the sample encode the same CDR3. The gene calls are TRBV7-7 and TRBJ2-2; TRBD2 matches 7 bases. The length of the CDR3 is 15 residues. CDR1 SSHAT and CDR2 FNYEAQ come from the germline V gene (reference sequence). CDR3 loop: CASSLSGENTGELFF. Written as DNA, the CDR3 is TGTGCTAGCAGCTTAAGCGGGGAAAACACCGGGGAGCTGTTTTTT.

This clone has just one count. This rearrangement joins TRBV19 to TRBJ1-1, with D perhaps matching TRBD1 (5 bases). The CDR3 is 13 residues long. Germline V gives CDR1 LNHDA, CDR2 SQIVND (reference sequence). Deletions cut 5 bases from V and 6 bases from J, with 13 bases between. In DNA form, the CDR3 reads TGTGCCAGTAGTCACCCCCAGGGTTCTGAAGCTTTCTTT. This translates into CASSHPQGSEAFF.